The 30 T cell receptor beta chains below come from one sample, sequenced in a study of T cells in Graves' hyperthyroidism and ophthalmopathy. TCR beta CDR3 regions were amplified from RNA transcripts. A set of HTBI primers served as the primers for a first-round RT-PCR of the TCR CDR3. TCRdb used MiXCR to reprocess the multiplex PCR reads, holding one entry per CDR3 protein. This sample carries about 350,000 distinct CDR3 sequences, 15% to 20% of them seen once, and the ten largest clones take about 14%. The sample consisted of blood. The receptors were sampled from a woman aged 40 to 50 with Graves' ophthalmopathy.

This clonotype was observed many times. The chain is built from TRBV7-2 and TRBJ1-5; possible D gene TRBD1, 6 bases. V was pared by 3 bases and J by 7 bases, with 16 bases between. Germline CDR1 SGHTA, CDR2 FQGNSA. The CDR3 spans 15 residues. The CDR3 DNA sequence: TGTGCCAGCAGCTTGTTAAACAGGGTCGGGCAGCCCCAGCATTTT. Protein product: CASSLLNRVGQPQHF.

Only a few counts were recorded for this clonotype. A much larger clone is a single base away; this may be a read error. The J gene is TRBJ1-3, the V gene TRBV5-1; D remains ambiguous. In germline, CDR1 is SGHRS, CDR2 YFSETQ. The CDR3 sequence is 15 residues long. CDR3 residues: CVSSGGWGAGNTIYF. Here the CDR3 DNA reads TGCGTCAGCAGCGGCGGATGGGGAGCGGGAAACACCATATATTTT.

This clonotype came up many times. J is TRBJ2-7 and V is TRBV20-1, with TRBD1 as a possible D gene (5 bases). V lost 5 bases, J lost 0 bases, and 17 bases lay in between. Germline CDR1 is DFQATT and CDR2 is SNEGSKA (reference sequence). This CDR3 is built from 15 residues. CDR3 sequence (DNA): TGCAGTGCTGAGGAAGGGGCTTTCTCCTCCTACGAGCAGTACTTC. It yields the protein CSAEEGAFSSYEQYF.

The chain has TRBV4-1 and TRBJ1-5, with 8 bases that match TRBD1. The CDR3 spans 18 residues. CDR1 and CDR2 from the germline V gene are MGHRA and YSYEKL. With 4 bases clipped from V and 0 bases from J, the junction kept 11 bases outside the gene matches. This CDR3 reads CASSPFDRGPGSNQPQHF. The CDR3 nucleotides are TGCGCCAGCAGCCCGTTCGACAGGGGACCTGGTAGCAATCAGCCCCAGCATTTT.

This clonotype was seen ten or more times. V is TRBV6-5 and J is TRBJ2-7; 7 positions match TRBD2. CDR3 size: 15 residues. V dropped 4 bases and J dropped 5; count of bases not matched to a gene: 11. Germline V lookup: CDR1 MNHEY, CDR2 SVGAGI. The CDR3 coding sequence is TGTGCCAGCAGTTTCGCGGTAGCGGGTAGGAACGAGCAGTACTTC. Amino acids: CASSFAVAGRNEQYF.

This clonotype was counted ten times or more. The rearrangement uses TRBV20-1 and TRBJ2-7; 8 bases are a match to TRBD1. Looked up from germline, CDR1 is DFQATT and CDR2 is SNEGSKA (reference sequence). CDR3 length: 13 amino acids. With 5 bases clipped from V and 3 bases from J, the junction kept 6 bases outside the gene matches. DNA of the CDR3: TGCAGTGCTCGGGAGACAGGGGTCTACGAGCAGTACTTC. Amino acids: CSARETGVYEQYF.

A few counts support this clonotype. A read error may explain this, as a much larger clone is one base away. This chain joins TRBV6-5 and TRBJ2-7; D remains ambiguous. Germline V gene lookup returns CDR1 MNHEY and CDR2 SVGAGI. The CDR3 is made up of 14 amino acids. V lost 3 bases and J 1 base, leaving 10 bases between the germline ends. The CDR3 sequence: CASSYTIESYEQYF. CDR3 DNA: TGTGCCAGCAGTTATACGATAGAATCCTACGAGCAGTACTTC.

This clonotype was observed at least ten times. In DNA, the CDR3 is TGTGCCAGCAGTCAGGGGACAGGGCTGAACACTGAAGCTTTCTTT. This sequence encodes CASSQGTGLNTEAFF. V gene TRBV12-3 or TRBV12-4 combines with J gene TRBJ1-1; 9 bases are a match to TRBD1. V dropped 5 bases and J dropped 0; count of bases not matched to a gene: 4. The CDR3 extends over 15 amino acids.

This chain joins TRBV5-6 and TRBJ2-6; a possible D gene is TRBD2 (5 bases). Germline V gene lookup returns CDR1 SGHDT and CDR2 YYEEEE. The CDR3 has 14 amino acids. V lost 4 bases, J lost 13 bases, and 18 bases lay in between. This CDR3 is CASSAEVLGEVLTF. The CDR3 DNA is TGTGCCAGCAGCGCGGAAGTGCTGGGAGAGGTCCTGACTTTC.

A remark on this clonotype: A read error may be the cause here, since a much bigger clone is one base away. V is TRBV11-2 and J is TRBJ2-6; D is perhaps TRBD1 or TRBD2 (5 bases each). The CDR3 consists of 15 residues. Germline CDR1 SGHAT, CDR2 FQNNGV. CDR3 protein: CVSGHLIGGANVLTF. CDR3 sequence (DNA): TGTGTCAGCGGACATTTGATCGGCGGGGCCAACGTCCTGACTTTC.

This clonotype was recorded many times. The rearrangement uses TRBV28 and TRBJ2-1; a weak D match, TRBD2 (6 bases). Per the germline V gene, CDR1 is MDHEN and CDR2 is SYDVKM. Trimming removed 7 bases at V and 6 bases at J, with 19 bases between. The CDR3 consists of 15 residues. The CDR3 loop reads CASNPGGKGFNEQFF. For the CDR3, the DNA is TGTGCCAGCAACCCCGGGGGTAAAGGGTTCAATGAGCAGTTCTTC. Full variable domain (missing parts from reference TRBV28 and TRBJ2-1): DVKVTQSSRYLVKRTGEKVFLECVQDMDHENMFWYRQDPGLGLRLIYFSYDVKMKEKGDIPEGYSVSREKKERFSLILESASTNQTSMYLCASNPGGKGFNEQFFGPGTRLTVL.

The chain employs TRBV6-1 and TRBJ2-5; TRBD1 aligns across 9 bases. The CDR3 runs to 14 residues. From germline, CDR1 is MNHNS and CDR2 SASEGT. V shed 4 bases, J shed 6 bases, and the junction held 6 bases outside the gene matches. Written as DNA, the CDR3 is TGTGCCAGCAGTGCATCCGGGACAGGGAAGACCCAGTACTTC. Its translation: CASSASGTGKTQYF.

At least ten counts were recorded for this clonotype. The rearrangement uses TRBV12-3 or TRBV12-4 and TRBJ2-5; D is ambiguous. V lost 5 bases and J 8 bases, leaving 15 bases between the germline ends. The CDR3 is 13 residues long. CDR3 protein: CASSKKGKTTQYF. The CDR3, as DNA: TGTGCCAGCAGTAAGAAAGGGAAGACTACCCAGTACTTC.

V gene TRBV28 combines with J gene TRBJ1-1; D unclear. V was trimmed by 3 bases and J by 3 bases, leaving 11 bases between them. Germline values: CDR1 MDHEN, CDR2 SYDVKM. The CDR3 is 14 amino acids. CDR3 region: CASSFGGRYTEAFF. The CDR3 coding sequence is TGTGCCAGCAGTTTCGGCGGGAGGTACACTGAAGCTTTCTTT.

In this sample, this clonotype turned up many times. DNA for the CDR3: TGTGCCATCAGTGACCCCAGCCGCGCGGGGACCTACGAGCAGTACTTC. Amino acids: CAISDPSRAGTYEQYF. The chain employs TRBV10-3 and TRBJ2-7; TRBD2 is a possible D gene (6 bases). Germline CDR1 reads ENHRY; CDR2 reads SYGVKD. The V end was cut by 3 bases, the J end by 2 bases, with 17 bases between. The CDR3 loop spans 16 amino acids.

This clonotype came up many times. V usage is TRBV27 and J usage is TRBJ2-2; no definite D call. Germline loops: CDR1 MNHEY, CDR2 SMNVEV (reference sequence). The CDR3 loop spans 13 amino acids. With 0 bases removed from V and 4 bases from J, the gap between germline ends came to 3 bases. The CDR3 region is CASSLSVTGELFF. In DNA form, the CDR3 reads TGTGCCAGCAGTTTATCAGTCACCGGGGAGCTGTTTTTT.

The chain links TRBV24-1 to TRBJ2-5, with 10 nucleotides matching TRBD1. The CDR3 is 19 amino acids. Trimming took 0 bases from V and 3 from J; bases not matched to a gene: 12. Germline V CDR1 and CDR2: KGHDR, SFDVKD. DNA of the CDR3: TGTGCCACCAGTGATTTGCGCCGGGGGGTGACAGGGGGCGAAGAGACCCAGTACTTC. This sequence encodes CATSDLRRGVTGGEETQYF.

This clonotype was counted at least ten times. This chain joins TRBV28 and TRBJ1-5; 8 nucleotides agree with TRBD1. The germline CDR1 and CDR2 sequences are MDHEN and SYDVKM. Trimming cost V 6 bases and J 0 bases; bases outside gene matches: 4. The CDR3 has 15 amino acids. DNA for the CDR3: TGTGCCAGCAGGAGACAGGGGAGTAGCAATCAGCCCCAGCATTTT. It encodes CASRRQGSSNQPQHF.

The chain recombines TRBV6-1 with TRBJ2-7, with D tentatively TRBD2 (6 bases). The CDR3 consists of 17 residues. V dropped 7 bases and J dropped 2 bases, with 24 bases sitting between them. Germline V CDR1 and CDR2: MNHNS, SASEGT. This chain's CDR3 is CASTIQSPSASPYEQYF. In nucleotides, the CDR3 is TGTGCCAGCACCATACAATCCCCTAGCGCGTCGCCCTACGAGCAGTACTTC.

The table lists this clonotype with many counts. The chain couples TRBV7-2 to TRBJ1-3; D may be TRBD1 (5 bases). The V and J ends lost 0 bases and 8 bases respectively, with 11 bases between them. The CDR3 is made up of 14 amino acids. Germline V gene data show CDR1 as SGHTA and CDR2 as FQGNSA. The CDR3 DNA is TGTGCCAGCAGCTTAGCGGGGGGGGGACACACCATATATTTT. Translated: CASSLAGGGHTIYF. The whole variable domain, remainder taken from reference TRBV7-2 and TRBJ1-3, is GAGVSQSPSNKVTEKGKDVELRCDPISGHTALYWYRQSLGQGLEFLIYFQGNSAPDKSGLPSDRFSAERTGGSVSTLTIQRTQQEDSAVYLCASSLAGGGHTIYFGEGSWLTVV.

This clonotype has a count of ten or more. The CDR3 region has the DNA TGTGCCAGCAGTTACCCGACAGTCTGGGGGACTGAAGCTTTCTTT. Translated, it gives CASSYPTVWGTEAFF. The rearrangement joins TRBV6-5 to TRBJ1-1; TRBD1 is a possible D gene (5 bases). The CDR3 runs to 15 residues. CDR1 is MNHEY, CDR2 SVGAGI, per germline. Trimming shortened V by 2 bases and J by 5 bases, and 15 bases separated the two germline ends.

This clonotype was recorded at least ten times. This chain uses TRBV27 with TRBJ2-5; D is unclear. Per the germline V gene, CDR1 is MNHEY and CDR2 is SMNVEV (reference sequence). The CDR3 is made up of 14 amino acids. V dropped 6 bases and J dropped 0 bases, with 11 bases sitting between them. CDR3 in amino acids: CASRAKPYQETQYF. CDR3 nucleotides: TGTGCCAGCAGGGCCAAACCGTACCAAGAGACCCAGTACTTC.

In this sample, this clonotype turned up many times. This chain uses TRBV6-5 with TRBJ2-7; TRBD2 matches at 7 bases. CDR3 length: 13 amino acids. V trimming: 0 bases; J trimming: 9 bases; junction bases outside the gene matches: 5. Germline assignment: CDR1 MNHEY and CDR2 SVGAGI. In DNA form, the CDR3 reads TGTGCCAGCAGTTACTCGGACCAGCGGGGGCAGTACTTC. Translating it yields CASSYSDQRGQYF.

This clonotype has just a few counts. The chain uses TRBV14 and TRBJ2-4; TRBD1 aligns across 7 bases. From germline, CDR1 is SGHDN and CDR2 FVKESK. V lost 4 bases, J lost 0 bases, and 3 bases stayed unmatched. This CDR3 has 15 residues. CDR3 sequence reads: CASSRDSLAKNIQYF. CDR3 DNA: TGTGCCAGCAGCCGGGACAGCTTAGCCAAAAACATTCAGTACTTC.

The V call is TRBV2, the J call TRBJ2-2, with 9 bases lining up with TRBD2. Germline trimming cut 6 bases from V and 5 bases from J; bases unmatched to any gene: 10. The CDR3 has 16 amino acids. The germline CDR1 and CDR2 sequences are SNHLY and FYNNEI. This CDR3 is CASSSSRAGGTGELFF. CDR3 in DNA: TGTGCCAGCAGCAGTTCGCGAGCGGGAGGTACCGGGGAGCTGTTTTTT.

This clonotype has ten or more counts. This chain uses TRBV6-2 or TRBV6-3 with TRBJ2-7; unclear D gene. Between the trimmed V and J ends, which lost 2 bases and 7 bases, there was a span of 12 bases. The germline V gene has CDR1 MNHEY and CDR2 SVGEGT. The CDR3 totals 13 residues. CDR3 nucleotides: TGTGCCAGCAGTTACCCTCCCCCCGGTGAGCAGTACTTC. Its protein is CASSYPPPGEQYF.

This chain joins TRBV15 and TRBJ2-7, with 7 bases fitting TRBD2. Germline V gives CDR1 LNHNV, CDR2 YYDKDF (reference sequence). V shed 6 bases and J 5 bases; nucleotides not matched to a gene: 16. This CDR3 is 16 amino acids long. CDR3 DNA sequence: TGTGCCACCAGTAGGAGAAGGAGCCGGACTAGTGACGAGCAGTACTTC. It specifies CATSRRRSRTSDEQYF. The whole variable domain, filled in from reference TRBV15 and TRBJ2-7, reads DAMVIQNPRYQVTQFGKPVTLSCSQTLNHNVMYWYQQKSSQAPKLLFHYYDKDFNNEADTPDNFQSRRPNTSFCFLDIRSPGLGDTAMYLCATSRRRSRTSDEQYFGPGTRLTVT.

This sequence joins TRBV6-1 and TRBJ1-5; the match to TRBD1 covers 7 bases. The CDR3 consists of 13 residues. V lost 7 bases to trimming and J lost 7 bases; unmatched junction nucleotides: 7. The V gene's germline CDR1 is MNHNS and CDR2 SASEGT. CDR3 sequence reads: CASTDRVEQPQHF. The CDR3, as DNA: TGTGCCAGCACCGACAGGGTGGAACAGCCCCAGCATTTT.

This clonotype showed up many times. Germline and junction disagree at one end, which may indicate a read error. The V call is TRBV20-1, the J call TRBJ2-2; TRBD2 matches at 8 bases. CDR1 is DFQATT, CDR2 SNEGSKA, per germline (reference sequence). This CDR3 spans 15 amino acids. The CDR3 bases are TGCAGTGCTAGTATAGCGGGACGATCCACCGGGAAGCTGTTTTTT. It encodes CSASIAGRSTGKLFF.

This clonotype has a count of ten or more. The chain combines TRBV30 with TRBJ2-7; 7 bases fit TRBD2. Germline V gene lookup returns CDR1 GTSNPN and CDR2 SVGIG (reference sequence). The length of the CDR3 is 15 residues. After removal of 1 base from V and 2 bases from J, the junction contained 8 bases not matched to a gene. DNA for the CDR3: TGTGCCTGGAGTGAACGTCGACTAGCCCCCTACGAGCAGTACTTC. Translated, it gives CAWSERRLAPYEQYF.